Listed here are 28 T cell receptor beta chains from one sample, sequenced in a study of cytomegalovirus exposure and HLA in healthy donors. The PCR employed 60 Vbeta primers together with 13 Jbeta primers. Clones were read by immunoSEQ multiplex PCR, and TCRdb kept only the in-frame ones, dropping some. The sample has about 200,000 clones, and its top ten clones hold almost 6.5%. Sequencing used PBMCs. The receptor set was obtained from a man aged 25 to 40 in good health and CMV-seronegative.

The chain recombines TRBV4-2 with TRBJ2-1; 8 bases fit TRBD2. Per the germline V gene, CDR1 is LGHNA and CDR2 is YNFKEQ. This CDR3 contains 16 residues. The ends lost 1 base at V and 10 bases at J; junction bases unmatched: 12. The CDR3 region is CASSQGNGGAIEEQFF. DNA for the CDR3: TGTGCCAGCAGCCAAGGCAACGGGGGGGCCATAGAGGAGCAGTTCTTC.

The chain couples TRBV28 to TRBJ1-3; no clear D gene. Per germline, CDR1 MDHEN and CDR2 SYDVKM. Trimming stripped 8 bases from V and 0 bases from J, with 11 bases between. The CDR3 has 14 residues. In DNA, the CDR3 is TGTGCCAGCGAGACAAGACACTCTGGAAACACCATATATTTT. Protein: CASETRHSGNTIYF.

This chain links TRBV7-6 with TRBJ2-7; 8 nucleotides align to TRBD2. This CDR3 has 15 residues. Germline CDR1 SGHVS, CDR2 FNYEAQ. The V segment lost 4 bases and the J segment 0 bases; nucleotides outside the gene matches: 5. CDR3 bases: TGTGCCAGCAGCTCAAGGCGGGAGGACTCCTACGAGCAGTACTTC. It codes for CASSSRREDSYEQYF.

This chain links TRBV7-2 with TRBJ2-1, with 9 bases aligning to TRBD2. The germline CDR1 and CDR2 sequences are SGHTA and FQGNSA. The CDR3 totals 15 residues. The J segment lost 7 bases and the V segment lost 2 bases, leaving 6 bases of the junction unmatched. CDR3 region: CASSLTSGPLNEQFF. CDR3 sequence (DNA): TGTGCCAGCAGCTTAACTAGCGGGCCATTGAATGAGCAGTTCTTC.

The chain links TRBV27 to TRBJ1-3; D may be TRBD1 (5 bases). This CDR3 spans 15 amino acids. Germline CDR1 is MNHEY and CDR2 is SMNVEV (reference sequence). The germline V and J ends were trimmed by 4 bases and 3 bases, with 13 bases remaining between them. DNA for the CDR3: TGTGCCAGCAGTTCCAATCAGGGATATGGAAACACCATATATTTT. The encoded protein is CASSSNQGYGNTIYF.

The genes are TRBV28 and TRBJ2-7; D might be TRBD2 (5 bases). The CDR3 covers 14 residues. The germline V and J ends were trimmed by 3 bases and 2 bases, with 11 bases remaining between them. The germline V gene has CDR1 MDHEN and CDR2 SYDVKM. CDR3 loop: CASSFETEAYEQYF. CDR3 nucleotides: TGTGCCAGCAGTTTTGAGACGGAGGCCTACGAGCAGTACTTC. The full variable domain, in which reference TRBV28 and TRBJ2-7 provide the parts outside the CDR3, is DVKVTQSSRYLVKRTGEKVFLECVQDMDHENMFWYRQDPGLGLRLIYFSYDVKMKEKGDIPEGYSVSREKKERFSLILESASTNQTSMYLCASSFETEAYEQYFGPGTRLTVT.

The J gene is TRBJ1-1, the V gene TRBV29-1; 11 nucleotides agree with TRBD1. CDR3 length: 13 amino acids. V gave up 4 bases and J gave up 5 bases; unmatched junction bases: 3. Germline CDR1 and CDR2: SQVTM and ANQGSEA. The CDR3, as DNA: TGCAGCGTTGTTTGGGACAGGGGGACTGAAGCTTTCTTT. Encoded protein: CSVVWDRGTEAFF.

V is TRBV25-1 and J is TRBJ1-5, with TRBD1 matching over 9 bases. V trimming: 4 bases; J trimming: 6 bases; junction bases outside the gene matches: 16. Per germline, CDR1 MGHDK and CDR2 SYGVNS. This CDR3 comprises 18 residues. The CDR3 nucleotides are TGTGCCAGCAGTGCCCCAGACAGGGGGGATTCCTCCTGTCAGCCCCAGCATTTT. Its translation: CASSAPDRGDSSCQPQHF. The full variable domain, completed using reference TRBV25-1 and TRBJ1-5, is EADIYQTPRYLVIGTGKKITLECSQTMGHDKMYWYQQDPGMELHLIHYSYGVNSTEKGDLSSESTVSRIRTEHFPLTLESARPSHTSQYLCASSAPDRGDSSCQPQHFGDGTRLSIL.

CDR3 nucleotide sequence: TGCGCCAGCAGCCAGACTAGCGGGGGTTCGAACACCGGGGAGCTGTTTTTT. Protein: CASSQTSGGSNTGELFF. J is TRBJ2-2 and V is TRBV5-1; 12 bases align to TRBD2. The length of the CDR3 is 17 residues. J gave up 0 bases and V 4 bases, and 4 bases lay outside the gene matches. Germline V lookup: CDR1 SGHRS, CDR2 YFSETQ.

DNA for the CDR3: TGTGCCAGCAGGCCACCTCGACAGGGTTCAGTCTACAATGAGCAGTTCTTC. Translating it yields CASRPPRQGSVYNEQFF. The chain carries TRBV28 and TRBJ2-1; 7 nucleotides align to TRBD1. The CDR3 is 17 amino acids. V was clipped by 6 bases and J by 3 bases; unmatched bases: 14. CDR1 and CDR2 (germline): MDHEN, SYDVKM.

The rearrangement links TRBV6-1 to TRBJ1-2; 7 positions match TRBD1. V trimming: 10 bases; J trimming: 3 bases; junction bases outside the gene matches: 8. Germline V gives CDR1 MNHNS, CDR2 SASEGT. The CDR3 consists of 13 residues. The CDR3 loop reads CATRTGVDYGYTF. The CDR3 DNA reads TGTGCCACCCGGACAGGAGTGGACTATGGCTACACCTTC.

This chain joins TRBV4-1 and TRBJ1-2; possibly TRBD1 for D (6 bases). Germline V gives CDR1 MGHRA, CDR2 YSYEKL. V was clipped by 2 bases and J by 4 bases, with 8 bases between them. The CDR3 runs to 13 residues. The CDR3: CASSQSDSYGYTF. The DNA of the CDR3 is TGCGCCAGCAGCCAATCGGACAGCTATGGCTACACCTTC.

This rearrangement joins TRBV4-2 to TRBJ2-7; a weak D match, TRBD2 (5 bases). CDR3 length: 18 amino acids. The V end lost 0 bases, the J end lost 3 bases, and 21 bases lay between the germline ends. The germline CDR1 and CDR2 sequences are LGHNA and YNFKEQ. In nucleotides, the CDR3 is TGTGCCAGCAGCCAAGAGGAGGATCCGAGGGTCGCAGTCTACGAGCAGTACTTC. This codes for CASSQEEDPRVAVYEQYF.

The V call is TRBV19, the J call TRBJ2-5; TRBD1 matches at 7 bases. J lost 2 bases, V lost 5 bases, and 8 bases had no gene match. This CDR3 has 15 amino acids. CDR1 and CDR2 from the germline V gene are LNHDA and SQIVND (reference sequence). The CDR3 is CASSVHRGRQETQYF. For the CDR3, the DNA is TGTGCCAGTAGTGTGCACAGGGGACGGCAAGAGACCCAGTACTTC. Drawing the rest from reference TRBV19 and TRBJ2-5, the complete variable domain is DGGITQSPKYLFRKEGQNVTLSCEQNLNHDAMYWYRQDPGQGLRLIYYSQIVNDFQKGDIAEGYSVSREKKESFPLTVTSAQKNPTAFYLCASSVHRGRQETQYFGPGTRLLVL.

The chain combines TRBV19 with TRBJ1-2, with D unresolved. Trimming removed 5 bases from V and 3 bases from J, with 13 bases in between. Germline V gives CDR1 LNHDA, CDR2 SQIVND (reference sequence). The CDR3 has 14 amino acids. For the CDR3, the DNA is TGTGCCAGTAGTCTCCCGACAAGCTACTATGGCTACACCTTC. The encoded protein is CASSLPTSYYGYTF.

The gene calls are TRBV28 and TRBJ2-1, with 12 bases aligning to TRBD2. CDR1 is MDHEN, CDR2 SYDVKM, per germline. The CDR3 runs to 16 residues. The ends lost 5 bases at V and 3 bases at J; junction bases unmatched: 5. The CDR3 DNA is TGTGCCAGCAGTCCGGGACTAGCGGGCAACTACAATGAGCAGTTCTTC. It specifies CASSPGLAGNYNEQFF.

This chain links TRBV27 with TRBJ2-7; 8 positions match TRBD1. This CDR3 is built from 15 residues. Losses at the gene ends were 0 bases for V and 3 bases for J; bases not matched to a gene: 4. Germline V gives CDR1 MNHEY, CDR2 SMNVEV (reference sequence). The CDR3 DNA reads TGTGCCAGCAGTTTATCACAGGGGGGATACTACGAGCAGTACTTC. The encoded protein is CASSLSQGGYYEQYF.

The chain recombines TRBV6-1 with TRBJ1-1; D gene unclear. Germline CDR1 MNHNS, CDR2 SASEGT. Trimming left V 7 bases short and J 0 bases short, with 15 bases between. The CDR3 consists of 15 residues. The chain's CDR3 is CASIQHMLMNTEAFF. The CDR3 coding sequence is TGTGCCAGCATCCAACATATGCTGATGAACACTGAAGCTTTCTTT.

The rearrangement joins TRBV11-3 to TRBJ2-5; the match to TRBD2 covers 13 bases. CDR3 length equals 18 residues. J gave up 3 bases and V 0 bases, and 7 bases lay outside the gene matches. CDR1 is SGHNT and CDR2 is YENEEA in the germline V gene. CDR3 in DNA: TGTGCCAGCAGCTTAGACCTGGGACTAGCGGGGCGTAAAGAGACCCAGTACTTC. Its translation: CASSLDLGLAGRKETQYF.

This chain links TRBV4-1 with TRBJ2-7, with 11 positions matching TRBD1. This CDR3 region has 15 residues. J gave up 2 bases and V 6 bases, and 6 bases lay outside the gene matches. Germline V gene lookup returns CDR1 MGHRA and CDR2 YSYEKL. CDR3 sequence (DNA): TGCGCCAGCAGTCTTGGACAGGGGGCTCCCTACGAGCAGTACTTC. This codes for CASSLGQGAPYEQYF.

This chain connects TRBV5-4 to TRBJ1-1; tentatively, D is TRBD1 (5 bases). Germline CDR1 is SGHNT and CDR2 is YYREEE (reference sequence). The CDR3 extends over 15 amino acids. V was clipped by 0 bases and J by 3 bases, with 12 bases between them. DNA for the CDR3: TGTGCCAGCAGCTTGGCCTCGGGGGGGGACACTGAAGCTTTCTTT. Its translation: CASSLASGGDTEAFF.

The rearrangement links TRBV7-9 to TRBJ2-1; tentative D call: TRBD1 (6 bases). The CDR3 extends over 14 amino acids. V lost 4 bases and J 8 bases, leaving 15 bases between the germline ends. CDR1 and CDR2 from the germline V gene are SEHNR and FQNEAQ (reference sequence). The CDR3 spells CASSSRQAWDEQFF. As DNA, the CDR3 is TGTGCCAGCAGCTCAAGACAGGCCTGGGATGAGCAGTTCTTC.

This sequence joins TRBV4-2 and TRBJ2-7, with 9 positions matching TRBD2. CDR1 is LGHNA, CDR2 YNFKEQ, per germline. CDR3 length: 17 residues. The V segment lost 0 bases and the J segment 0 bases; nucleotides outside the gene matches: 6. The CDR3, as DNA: TGTGCCAGCAGCCAAGATCGGGCGGGAGGGCTCTCCTACGAGCAGTACTTC. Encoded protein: CASSQDRAGGLSYEQYF.

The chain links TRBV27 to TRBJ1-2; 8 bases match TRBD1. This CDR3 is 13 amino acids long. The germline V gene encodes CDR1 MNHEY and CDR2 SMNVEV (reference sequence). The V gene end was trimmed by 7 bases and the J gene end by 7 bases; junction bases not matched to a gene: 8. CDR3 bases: TGTGCCAGCACCCTTGGACAGGGTACTGGCTACACCTTC. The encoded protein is CASTLGQGTGYTF.

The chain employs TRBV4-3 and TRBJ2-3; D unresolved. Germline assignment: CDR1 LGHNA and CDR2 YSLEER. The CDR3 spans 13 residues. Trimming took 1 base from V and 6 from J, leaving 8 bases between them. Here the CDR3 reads CASSQALSDTQYF. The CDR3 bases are TGCGCCAGCAGCCAAGCGCTAAGTGATACGCAGTATTTT.

CDR3 protein: CASSLARDRLWKAQYF. CDR3 nucleotides: TGTGCCAGCAGCTTGGCACGGGACAGGCTCTGGAAGGCCCAGTACTTC. This rearrangement joins TRBV5-8 to TRBJ2-5, with 8 bases that match TRBD1. CDR1 and CDR2 from the germline V gene are SGHTS and YDEGEE. This CDR3 is 16 amino acids long. V was clipped by 0 bases and J by 9 bases; unmatched bases: 13.

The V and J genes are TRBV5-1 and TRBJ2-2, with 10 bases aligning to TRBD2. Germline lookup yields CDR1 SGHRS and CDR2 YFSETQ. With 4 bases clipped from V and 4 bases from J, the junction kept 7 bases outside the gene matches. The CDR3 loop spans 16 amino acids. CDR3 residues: CASSPAGLAFTGELFF. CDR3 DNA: TGCGCCAGCAGCCCAGCGGGACTAGCGTTCACCGGGGAGCTGTTTTTT.

This CDR3 reads CASSLPGISYNEQFF. The CDR3, as DNA: TGTGCCAGCAGCTTACCGGGAATCTCCTACAATGAGCAGTTCTTC. The chain recombines TRBV5-4 with TRBJ2-1; D perhaps matches TRBD2 (5 bases). This CDR3 contains 15 residues. The V end lost 2 bases, the J end lost 0 bases, and 9 bases lay between the germline ends. Germline assignment: CDR1 SGHNT and CDR2 YYREEE (reference sequence).